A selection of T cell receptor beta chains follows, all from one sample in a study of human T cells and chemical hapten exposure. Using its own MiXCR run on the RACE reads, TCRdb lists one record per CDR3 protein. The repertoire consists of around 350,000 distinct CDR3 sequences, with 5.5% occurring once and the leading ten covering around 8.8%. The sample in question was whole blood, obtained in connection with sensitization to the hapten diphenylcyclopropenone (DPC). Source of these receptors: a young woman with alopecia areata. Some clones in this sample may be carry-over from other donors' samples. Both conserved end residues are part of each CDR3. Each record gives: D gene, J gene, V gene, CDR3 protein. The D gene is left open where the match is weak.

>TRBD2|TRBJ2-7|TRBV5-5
CASFKVSSGGTFYEQYF
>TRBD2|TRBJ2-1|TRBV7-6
CASSRGQGGEIEQFF
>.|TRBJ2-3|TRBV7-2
CASSLDLYPSTDTQYF
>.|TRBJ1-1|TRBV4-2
CASSQDTGKNTEAFF
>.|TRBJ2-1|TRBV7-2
CASSFAGYNEQFF
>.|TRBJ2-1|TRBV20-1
CSARAAGNRYNEQFF
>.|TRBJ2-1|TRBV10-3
CAISELVHNEQFF
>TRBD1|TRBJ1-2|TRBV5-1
CASSRGDRGYGYTF
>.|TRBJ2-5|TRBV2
CASSATQETQYF
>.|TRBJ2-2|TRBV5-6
CASSLRVTGELFF
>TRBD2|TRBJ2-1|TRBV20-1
CSAPETSGGSDEQFF
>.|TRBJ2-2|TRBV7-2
CASSWDAAYNTGELFF
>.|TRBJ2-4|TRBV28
CASSLPSSKNIQYF
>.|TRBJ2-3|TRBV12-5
CASGLMGATDTQYF
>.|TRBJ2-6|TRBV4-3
CASSQDLGGPSGANVLTF
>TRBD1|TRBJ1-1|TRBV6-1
CASRGITEGDREFRTEAFF
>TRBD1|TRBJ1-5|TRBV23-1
CASSPGQGKTGNQPQHF
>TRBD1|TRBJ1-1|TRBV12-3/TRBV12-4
CASRPGGGVGTEAFF
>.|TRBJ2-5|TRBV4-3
CASSQDPPGGALRTTQYF
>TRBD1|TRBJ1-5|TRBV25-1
CASSDPGQGEGNQPQHF
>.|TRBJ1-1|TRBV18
CASSPQGSRITEAFF
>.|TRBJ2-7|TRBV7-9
CASSLEGGAPSYEQYF
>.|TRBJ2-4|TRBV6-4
CASSSDATRRNIQYF
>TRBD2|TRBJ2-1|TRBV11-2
CASSFERGEEFF
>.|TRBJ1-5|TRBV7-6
CASSPTPVSNQPQHF
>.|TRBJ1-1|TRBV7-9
CASSLLENTEAFF
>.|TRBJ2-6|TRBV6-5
CASSYSLATGANVLTF
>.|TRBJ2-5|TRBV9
CASSFDPGEGLETQYF
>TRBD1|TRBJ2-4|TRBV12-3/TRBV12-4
CASSTGTGGKNIQYF
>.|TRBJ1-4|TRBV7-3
CASSLRGPSTNEKLFF
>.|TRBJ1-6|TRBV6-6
CASSFDGSPLHF
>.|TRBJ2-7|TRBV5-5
CASSRDLLRGNEQYF
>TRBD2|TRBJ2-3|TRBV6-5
CASSYASGGAQDTQYF
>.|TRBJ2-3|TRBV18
CASSPTGETDTQYF
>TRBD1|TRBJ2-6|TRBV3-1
CASSPWVRGQGVTGANVLTF
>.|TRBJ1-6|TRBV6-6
CASSTGTATSPLHF
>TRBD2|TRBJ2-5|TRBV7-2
CASSLSTSGGQETQYF
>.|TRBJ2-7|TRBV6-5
CASSYVGRVYEQYF
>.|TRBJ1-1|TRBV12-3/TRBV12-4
CASSPLQNTEAFF
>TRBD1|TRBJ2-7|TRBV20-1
CSASWDRGSYEQYF
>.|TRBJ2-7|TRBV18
CASSPDANSSYPYEQYF
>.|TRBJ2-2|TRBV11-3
CASSLLSSTGTTGELFF
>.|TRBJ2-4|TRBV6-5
CASSDRTNSIQYF
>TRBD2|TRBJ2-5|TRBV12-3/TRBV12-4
CASSLWGGVQETQYF
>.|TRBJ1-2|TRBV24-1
CATSADGSYGYTF
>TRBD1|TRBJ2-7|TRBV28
CASRIRDSSYEQYF
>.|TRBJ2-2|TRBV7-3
CASSSLSRSGELFF
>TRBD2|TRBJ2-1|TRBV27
CASIKRGGPNEQFF
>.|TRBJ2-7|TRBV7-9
CASRSGTYEQYF
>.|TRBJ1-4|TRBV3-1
CASSPGITNEKLFF
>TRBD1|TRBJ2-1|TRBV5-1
CASSFGQVYNEQFF
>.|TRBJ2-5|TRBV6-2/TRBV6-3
CASSYSGQNQETQYF
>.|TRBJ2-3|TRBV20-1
CSAPFGTDTQYF
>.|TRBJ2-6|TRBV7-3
CASSLIPSSGANVLSF
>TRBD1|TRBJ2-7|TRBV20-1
CSARVTGVTYSYEQYF
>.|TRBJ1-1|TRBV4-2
CASSQRTAHTEAFF
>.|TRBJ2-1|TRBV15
CATTKTGHGREQFF
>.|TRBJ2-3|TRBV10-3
CAIMRGGTDTQYF